This TCR beta chain was found in a study of shared clonotypes between healthy human individuals. Germline CDR1 MNHNY, CDR2 SVGAGI (reference sequence). The V gene lost 0 bases and the J gene lost 2 bases, with 7 bases spanning the gap. The CDR3 consists of 14 residues. Each cell subset's genomic DNA was divided evenly among several immunoSEQ plates. Libraries were prepared by immunoSEQ multiplex PCR; TCRdb keeps only in-frame clonotypes and omits some of them. The sample contains under 2,000,000 clones, over 85% of which appear only once. As to this clone: Its cognate antigen is unknown. The same CDR3 also results from other DNA sequences found in this sample.

Overall study results and limits: Rarefaction gave evidence that sorted-subset sequencing remained incomplete despite large depth. The study found approximately 5% of naive CD4 clonotypes shared across a few donors. How much donors shared clonotypes was expected to be affected by sequencing depth.

Naive CD8 populations comprised CD45RO-negative cells positively selected for CCR7, excluding terminally differentiated effector memory CD45RA+ cells. Sequences were obtained from naive CD8+ T cells sorted from blood. V is TRBV6-6 and J is TRBJ1-1; D not certain. The TCR comes from a man aged 18 to 29 in good health. The CDR3 sequence: CASSYSEGNTEAFF. The DNA for the CDR3 is TGTGCCAGCAGTTACTCAGAGGGAAACACTGAAGCTTTCTTT.